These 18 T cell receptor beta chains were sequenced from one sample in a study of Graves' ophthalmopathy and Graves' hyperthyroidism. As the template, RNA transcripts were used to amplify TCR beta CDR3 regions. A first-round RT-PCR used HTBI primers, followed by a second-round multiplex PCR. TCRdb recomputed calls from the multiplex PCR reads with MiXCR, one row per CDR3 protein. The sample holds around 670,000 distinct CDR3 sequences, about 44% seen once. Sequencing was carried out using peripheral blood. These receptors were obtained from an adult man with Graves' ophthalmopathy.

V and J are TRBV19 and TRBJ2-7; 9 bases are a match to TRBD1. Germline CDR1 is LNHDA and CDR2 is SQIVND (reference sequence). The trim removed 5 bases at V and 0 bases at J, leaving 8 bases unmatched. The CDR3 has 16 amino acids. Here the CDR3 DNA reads TGTGCCAGTAGTCCACTCCCGGGACAGGGCTCCTACGAGCAGTACTTC. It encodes CASSPLPGQGSYEQYF.

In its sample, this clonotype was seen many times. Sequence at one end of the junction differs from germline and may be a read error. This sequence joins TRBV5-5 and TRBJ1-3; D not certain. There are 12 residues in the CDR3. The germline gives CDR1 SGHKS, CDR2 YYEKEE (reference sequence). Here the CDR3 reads CASSSRPHRLDF. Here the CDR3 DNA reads TGTGCCAGCAGCTCCCGGCCTCACCGCTTGGATTTT.

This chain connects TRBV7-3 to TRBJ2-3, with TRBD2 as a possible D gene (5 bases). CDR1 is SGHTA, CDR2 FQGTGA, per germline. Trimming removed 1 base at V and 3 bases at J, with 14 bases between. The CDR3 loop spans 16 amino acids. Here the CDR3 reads CASSLNAPGVTDTQYF. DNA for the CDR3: TGTGCCAGCAGCTTAAATGCACCCGGGGTTACAGATACGCAGTATTTT. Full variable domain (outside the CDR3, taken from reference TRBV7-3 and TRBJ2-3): GAGVSQTPSNKVTEKGKYVELRCDPISGHTALYWYRQSLGQGPEFLIYFQGTGAADDSGLPNDRFFAVRPEGSVSTLKIQRTERGDSAVYLCASSLNAPGVTDTQYFGPGTRLTVL.

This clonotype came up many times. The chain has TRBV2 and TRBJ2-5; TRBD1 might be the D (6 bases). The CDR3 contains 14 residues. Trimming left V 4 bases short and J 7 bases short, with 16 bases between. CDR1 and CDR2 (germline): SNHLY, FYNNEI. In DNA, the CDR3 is TGTGCCAGCAGTGGACAGGTTCATGGTGGGACCCAGTACTTC. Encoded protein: CASSGQVHGGTQYF.

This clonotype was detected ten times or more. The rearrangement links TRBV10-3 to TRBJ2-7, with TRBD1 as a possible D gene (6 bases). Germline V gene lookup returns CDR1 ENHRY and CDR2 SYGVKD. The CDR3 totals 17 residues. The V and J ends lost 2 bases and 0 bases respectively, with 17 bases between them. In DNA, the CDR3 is TGTGCCATCAGTGAGCCACACCGACAGGAGAGCTCCTACGAGCAGTACTTC. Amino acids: CAISEPHRQESSYEQYF.

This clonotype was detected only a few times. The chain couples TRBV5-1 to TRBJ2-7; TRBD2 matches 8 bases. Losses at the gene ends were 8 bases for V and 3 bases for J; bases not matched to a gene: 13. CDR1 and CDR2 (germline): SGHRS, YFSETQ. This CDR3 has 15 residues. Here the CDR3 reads CASRRITSGDYEQYF. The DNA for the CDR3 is TGCGCCAGTCGAAGAATAACTAGCGGCGACTACGAGCAGTACTTC.

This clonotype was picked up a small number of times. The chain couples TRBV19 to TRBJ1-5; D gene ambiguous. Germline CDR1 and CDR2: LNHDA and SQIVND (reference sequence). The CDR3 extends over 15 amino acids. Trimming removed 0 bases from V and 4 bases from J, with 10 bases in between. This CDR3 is CASSIDGGVNQPQHF. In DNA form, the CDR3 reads TGTGCCAGTAGTATAGACGGAGGAGTTAATCAGCCCCAGCATTTT.

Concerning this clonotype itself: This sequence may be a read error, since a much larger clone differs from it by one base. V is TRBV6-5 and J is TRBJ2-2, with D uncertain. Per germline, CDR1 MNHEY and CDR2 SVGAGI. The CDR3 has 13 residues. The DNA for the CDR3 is TGTGCCAGCGGTTACTCGTCGGTCGGGGAGCTGTTTTTT. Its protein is CASGYSSVGELFF.

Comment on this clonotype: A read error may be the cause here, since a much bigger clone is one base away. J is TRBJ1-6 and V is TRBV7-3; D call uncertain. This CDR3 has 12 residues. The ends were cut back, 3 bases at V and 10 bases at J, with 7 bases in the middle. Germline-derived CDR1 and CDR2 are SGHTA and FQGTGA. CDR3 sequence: CASSFLPSPLHF. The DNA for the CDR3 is TGTGCCAGCAGCTTCCTGCCCTCACCCCTCCACTTT.

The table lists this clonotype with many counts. The CDR3 DNA is TGTGCCAGCAGTTATGCACGCAGGGATCCCCAGCATTTT. It encodes CASSYARRDPQHF. This sequence joins TRBV6-5 and TRBJ1-5; a weak D match, TRBD1 (5 bases). The V and J ends lost 3 bases and 10 bases respectively, with 13 bases between them. This CDR3 region has 13 residues. Germline V gene data show CDR1 as MNHEY and CDR2 as SVGAGI.

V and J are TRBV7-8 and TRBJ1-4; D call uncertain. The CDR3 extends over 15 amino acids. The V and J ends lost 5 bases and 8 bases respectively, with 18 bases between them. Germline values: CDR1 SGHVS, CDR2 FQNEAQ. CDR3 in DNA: TGTGCCAGCAGCAACGAGGGTCGTCTGGGGGAAAAACTGTTTTTT. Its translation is CASSNEGRLGEKLFF.

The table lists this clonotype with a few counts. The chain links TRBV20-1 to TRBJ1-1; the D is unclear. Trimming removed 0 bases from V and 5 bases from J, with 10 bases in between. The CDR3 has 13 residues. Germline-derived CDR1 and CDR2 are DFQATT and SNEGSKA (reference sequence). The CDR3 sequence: CSARDYFQTEAFF. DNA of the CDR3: TGCAGTGCTAGAGACTACTTTCAGACTGAAGCTTTCTTT.

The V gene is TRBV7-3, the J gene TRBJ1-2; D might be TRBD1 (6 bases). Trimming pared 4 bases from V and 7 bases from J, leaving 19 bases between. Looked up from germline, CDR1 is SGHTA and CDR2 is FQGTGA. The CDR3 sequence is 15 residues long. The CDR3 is CASSSPGRGARGYTF. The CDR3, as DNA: TGTGCCAGCAGCTCTCCGGGACGGGGGGCGCGTGGCTACACCTTC.

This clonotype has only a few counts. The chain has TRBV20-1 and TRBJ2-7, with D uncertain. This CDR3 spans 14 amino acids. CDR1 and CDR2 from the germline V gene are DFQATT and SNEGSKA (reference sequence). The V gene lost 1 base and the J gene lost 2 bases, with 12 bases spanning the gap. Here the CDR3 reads CSARGDTSPYEQYF. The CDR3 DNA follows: TGCAGTGCTAGAGGGGATACCTCCCCCTACGAGCAGTACTTC.

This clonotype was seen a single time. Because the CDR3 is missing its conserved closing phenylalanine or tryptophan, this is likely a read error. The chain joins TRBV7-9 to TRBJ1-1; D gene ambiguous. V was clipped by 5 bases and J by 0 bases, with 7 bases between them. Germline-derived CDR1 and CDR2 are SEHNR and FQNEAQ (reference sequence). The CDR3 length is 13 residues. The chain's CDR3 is CASSGDMNTEAFL. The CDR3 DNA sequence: TGTGCCAGCAGCGGTGATATGAACACTGAAGCTTTCCTT.

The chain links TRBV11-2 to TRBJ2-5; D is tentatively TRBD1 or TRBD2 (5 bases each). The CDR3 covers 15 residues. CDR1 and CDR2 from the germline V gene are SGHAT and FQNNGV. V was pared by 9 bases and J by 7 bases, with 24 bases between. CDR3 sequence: CASSIRQSSGGTQYF. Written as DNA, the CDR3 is TGTGCCAGTAGTATCCGGCAATCCTCTGGGGGGACCCAGTACTTC.

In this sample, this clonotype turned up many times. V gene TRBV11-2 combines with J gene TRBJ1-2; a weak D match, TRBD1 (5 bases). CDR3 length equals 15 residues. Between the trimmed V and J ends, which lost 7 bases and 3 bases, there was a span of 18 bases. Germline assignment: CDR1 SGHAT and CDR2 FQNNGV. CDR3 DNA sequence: TGTGCCAGCACCCCGAGGGTACTGGGGGACTATGGCTACACCTTC. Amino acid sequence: CASTPRVLGDYGYTF.

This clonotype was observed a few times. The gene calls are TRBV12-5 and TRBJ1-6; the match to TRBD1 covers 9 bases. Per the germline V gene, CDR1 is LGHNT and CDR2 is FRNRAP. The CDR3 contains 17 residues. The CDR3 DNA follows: TGTGCCAGCAGGGAACCGGGACAGGGAGGGTATAATTCACCCCTCCACTTT. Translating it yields CASREPGQGGYNSPLHF.